The 21 T cell receptor beta chains reported below all come from one sample, sequenced in a study of blood T cell repertoires in COVID-19. Libraries were prepared by immunoSEQ multiplex PCR; TCRdb keeps only in-frame clonotypes and omits some of them. The data contain some 42,000 clones, roughly nine tenths of them singletons. Sequencing used peripheral blood. The receptors originated from a man aged 30-40 years with active or convalescent COVID-19.

V is TRBV5-6 and J is TRBJ1-5; TRBD1 aligns across 9 bases. Germline-derived CDR1 and CDR2 are SGHDT and YYEEEE. V trimming: 4 bases; J trimming: 7 bases; junction bases outside the gene matches: 6. The CDR3 consists of 14 residues. This chain's CDR3 is CASSPRTGVQPQHF. The CDR3 coding sequence is TGTGCCAGCAGCCCCCGGACAGGGGTGCAGCCCCAGCATTTT.

The chain recombines TRBV7-2 with TRBJ1-3; TRBD1 is a possible D gene (6 bases). The germline V and J ends were trimmed by 6 bases and 0 bases, with 9 bases remaining between them. CDR3 length equals 14 residues. Per germline, CDR1 SGHTA and CDR2 FQGNSA. This CDR3 is CASSGQTSGNTIYF. Written as DNA, the CDR3 is TGTGCCAGCAGTGGACAGACCTCTGGAAACACCATATATTTT.

The V and J genes are TRBV19 and TRBJ1-1, with 7 nucleotides matching TRBD1. Germline-derived CDR1 and CDR2 are LNHDA and SQIVND (reference sequence). The V and J ends lost 10 bases and 5 bases, in that order; junction bases with no gene match: 7. The CDR3 length is 12 residues. The CDR3 is CATNRGVTEAFF. In DNA form, the CDR3 reads TGTGCCACGAACAGGGGTGTTACTGAAGCTTTCTTT.

The chain employs TRBV11-2 and TRBJ2-1, with 7 bases aligning to TRBD1. This CDR3 is 16 amino acids long. Trimming at V came to 0 bases and at J to 5 bases, leaving 7 bases not matched to a gene. From germline, CDR1 is SGHAT and CDR2 FQNNGV. The CDR3, as DNA: TGTGCCAGCAGCTTAGATCCGAGGGGGCCGGACAATGAGCAGTTCTTC. Translated, it gives CASSLDPRGPDNEQFF.

The chain is built from TRBV7-9 and TRBJ1-3; a weak D match, TRBD1 (5 bases). The CDR3 contains 15 residues. The germline gives CDR1 SEHNR, CDR2 FQNEAQ (reference sequence). The V and J ends lost 5 bases and 2 bases respectively, with 13 bases between them. The CDR3: CASSPSTTAGNTIYF. As DNA, the CDR3 is TGTGCCAGCAGCCCCTCGACGACAGCTGGAAACACCATATATTTT.

This chain connects TRBV27 to TRBJ1-2; possibly TRBD1 for D (6 bases). From germline, CDR1 is MNHEY and CDR2 SMNVEV (reference sequence). The V and J ends lost 2 bases and 2 bases respectively, with 18 bases between them. This CDR3 region has 17 residues. The CDR3 loop reads CASSLNIRGGRNYGYTF. The CDR3 DNA sequence: TGTGCCAGCAGTTTAAATATCAGAGGGGGACGGAACTATGGCTACACCTTC.

The chain recombines TRBV20-1 with TRBJ2-5; TRBD2 matches 7 bases. V was clipped by 3 bases and J by 1 base; unmatched bases: 5. CDR1 is DFQATT and CDR2 is SNEGSKA in the germline V gene (reference sequence). The CDR3 is made up of 14 amino acids. The DNA for the CDR3 is TGCAGTGCTAGTGGGGGGGGTCCCCAAGAGACCCAGTACTTC. Protein: CSASGGGPQETQYF.

CDR3 bases: TGTGCCAGTAGTATCGGGGGAGGGCCCCATTCACCCCTCCACTTT. This encodes CASSIGGGPHSPLHF. The chain links TRBV19 to TRBJ1-6, with D possibly matching TRBD1 (5 bases). Germline CDR1 is LNHDA and CDR2 is SQIVND (reference sequence). There are 15 residues in the CDR3. Trimming shortened V by 3 bases and J by 8 bases, and 14 bases separated the two germline ends.

V is TRBV24-1 and J is TRBJ2-3, with 7 bases lining up with TRBD2. Germline V gene data show CDR1 as KGHDR and CDR2 as SFDVKD. Germline trimming cut 9 bases from V and 3 bases from J; bases unmatched to any gene: 5. This CDR3 has 13 residues. In DNA, the CDR3 is TGTGCCACCGGGGCGGGAGTGACAGATACGCAGTATTTT. Translated, it gives CATGAGVTDTQYF.

The chain joins TRBV20-1 to TRBJ1-3, with a tentative D call TRBD1 (6 bases). CDR1 and CDR2 from the germline V gene are DFQATT and SNEGSKA (reference sequence). The CDR3 consists of 14 residues. V lost 3 bases and J lost 2, with 11 bases in between. In DNA form, the CDR3 reads TGCAGTGCTAGTAAGGGGGATACTGGAAACACCATATATTTT. Translated, it gives CSASKGDTGNTIYF.

V is TRBV9 and J is TRBJ1-1; the D gene is possibly TRBD1 (5 bases). The CDR3 has 15 amino acids. Germline CDR1 reads SGDLS; CDR2 reads YYNGEE. V was shortened by 0 bases and J by 2 bases, with 11 bases between the two germline ends. CDR3 loop: CASSVEPGGNTEAFF. CDR3 bases: TGTGCCAGCAGCGTAGAACCGGGGGGTAACACTGAAGCTTTCTTT.

This chain uses TRBV2 with TRBJ1-1; possibly TRBD1 for D (5 bases). The CDR3 has 11 amino acids. Trimming stripped 10 bases from V and 5 bases from J, with 11 bases between. Germline V gene data show CDR1 as SNHLY and CDR2 as FYNNEI. In DNA form, the CDR3 reads TGTGCCAAAAGACAGCAGACTGAAGCTTTCTTT. Protein: CAKRQQTEAFF.

The chain recombines TRBV28 with TRBJ2-5; TRBD2 matches 15 bases. In germline, CDR1 is MDHEN, CDR2 SYDVKM. The CDR3 is 16 residues long. V gave up 5 bases and J gave up 5 bases; unmatched junction bases: 6. The CDR3 here is CASSPPGLAGGETQYF. In nucleotides, the CDR3 is TGTGCCAGCAGTCCCCCGGGACTAGCGGGAGGCGAGACCCAGTACTTC.

The genes are TRBV9 and TRBJ2-1; 7 positions agree with TRBD1. The germline V gene has CDR1 SGDLS and CDR2 YYNGEE. J gave up 4 bases and V 5 bases, and 6 bases lay outside the gene matches. The CDR3 is 14 amino acids. The CDR3 DNA follows: TGTGCCAGCAGTACCGGGACAGTATACAATGAGCAGTTCTTC. Its translation: CASSTGTVYNEQFF.

This clone was counted once. The chain joins TRBV10-1 to TRBJ2-3, with D tentatively TRBD1 (6 bases). Germline CDR1 and CDR2: WNHNN and SYGVQD (reference sequence). CDR3 length equals 14 residues. The ends were cut back, 2 bases at V and 1 base at J, with 7 bases in the middle. The CDR3 sequence is CASSEHRGTDTQYF. The CDR3 nucleotides are TGCGCCAGCAGTGAGCACAGGGGCACAGATACGCAGTATTTT.

The rearrangement uses TRBV6-5 and TRBJ2-7, with TRBD1 matching over 7 bases. V shed 7 bases, J shed 0 bases, and the junction held 9 bases outside the gene matches. In germline, CDR1 is MNHEY, CDR2 SVGAGI. There are 15 residues in the CDR3. This CDR3 is CASTLTGTASYEQYF. The CDR3 DNA is TGTGCCAGCACCCTCACCGGGACAGCCTCCTACGAGCAGTACTTC.

This sequence joins TRBV2 and TRBJ1-4; D might be TRBD1 (6 bases). The germline gives CDR1 SNHLY, CDR2 FYNNEI. Trimming took off 5 bases at V and 0 bases at J, with 13 bases between the two ends. This CDR3 is built from 16 residues. The CDR3 DNA is TGTGCCAGCAGTCGCGCAGGGGTTTCAACTAATGAAAAACTGTTTTTT. Protein product: CASSRAGVSTNEKLFF.

About this clone itself: Mismatch with germline at one junction end may stem from a read error. The V call is TRBV2, the J call TRBJ2-2, with D possibly being TRBD1 (5 bases). This CDR3 has 13 residues. Per germline, CDR1 SNHLY and CDR2 FYNNEI. This chain's CDR3 is CAGRRGPAGELFF. For the CDR3, the DNA is TGTGCCGGCAGAAGGGGTCCGGCCGGGGAGCTGTTTTTT.

Only a few counts were recorded for this clone. J is TRBJ1-2 and V is TRBV6-4, with TRBD1 matching over 10 bases. CDR3 length: 14 amino acids. Germline CDR1 and CDR2: MRHNA and SNTAGT. Trimming at V came to 5 bases and at J to 8 bases, leaving 8 bases not matched to a gene. The CDR3, as DNA: TGTGCCAGCAGTCCCACCGGGACAGGGGTCGGCTACACCTTC. Translation gives CASSPTGTGVGYTF.

The count of this clone is one. The CDR3 spells CASSQVLGADGYTF. The CDR3 nucleotides are TGTGCCAGCAGCCAAGTTTTGGGGGCGGATGGCTACACCTTC. V usage is TRBV4-2 and J usage is TRBJ1-2; tentative D call: TRBD1 (6 bases). There are 14 residues in the CDR3. The V and J ends lost 1 base and 6 bases respectively, with 12 bases between them. Germline values: CDR1 LGHNA, CDR2 YNFKEQ.

The gene calls are TRBV7-9 and TRBJ2-7; a weak D match, TRBD1 (6 bases). Looked up from germline, CDR1 is SEHNR and CDR2 is FQNEAQ (reference sequence). V shed 5 bases and J shed 5 bases, with 16 bases lying between them. This CDR3 has 14 residues. CDR3 loop: CASSQASRGHEQYV. Written as DNA, the CDR3 is TGTGCCAGCAGCCAAGCATCCAGGGGACACGAGCAGTACGTC.